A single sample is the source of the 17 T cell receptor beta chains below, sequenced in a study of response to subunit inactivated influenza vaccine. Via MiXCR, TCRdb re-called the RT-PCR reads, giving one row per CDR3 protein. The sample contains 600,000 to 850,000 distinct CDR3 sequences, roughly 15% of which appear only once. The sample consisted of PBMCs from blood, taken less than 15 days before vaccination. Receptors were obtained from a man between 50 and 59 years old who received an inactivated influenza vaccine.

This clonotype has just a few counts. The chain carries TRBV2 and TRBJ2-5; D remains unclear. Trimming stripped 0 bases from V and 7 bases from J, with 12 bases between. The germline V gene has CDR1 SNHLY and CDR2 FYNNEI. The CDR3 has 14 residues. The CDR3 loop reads CASSEAGRPRTQYF. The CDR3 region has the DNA TGTGCCAGCAGTGAAGCCGGACGGCCACGGACCCAGTACTTC. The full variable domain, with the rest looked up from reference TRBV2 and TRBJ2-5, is EPEVTQTPSHQVTQMGQEVILRCVPISNHLYFYWYRQILGQKVEFLVSFYNNEISEKSEIFDDQFSVERPDGSNFTLKIRSTKLEDSAMYFCASSEAGRPRTQYFGPGTRLLVL.

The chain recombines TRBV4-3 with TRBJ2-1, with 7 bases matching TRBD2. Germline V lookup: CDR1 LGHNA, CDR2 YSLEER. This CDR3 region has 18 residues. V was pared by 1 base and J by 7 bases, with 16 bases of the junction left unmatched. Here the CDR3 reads CASSQGPGGPDQGNEQFF. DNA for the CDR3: TGCGCCAGCAGCCAAGGACCGGGGGGACCCGATCAGGGAAATGAGCAGTTCTTC.

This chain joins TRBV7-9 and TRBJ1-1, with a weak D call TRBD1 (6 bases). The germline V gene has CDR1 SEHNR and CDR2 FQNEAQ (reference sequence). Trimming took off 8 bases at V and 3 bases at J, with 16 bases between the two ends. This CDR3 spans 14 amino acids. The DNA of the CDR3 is TGTGCCAGCGGAGAGGGGGGGGTTCACACTGAAGCTTTCTTT. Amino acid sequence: CASGEGGVHTEAFF.

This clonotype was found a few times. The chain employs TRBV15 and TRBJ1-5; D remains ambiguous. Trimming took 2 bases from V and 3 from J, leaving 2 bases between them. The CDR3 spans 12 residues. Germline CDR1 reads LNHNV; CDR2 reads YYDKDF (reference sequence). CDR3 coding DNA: TGTGCCACCAGCAGATCCAATCAGCCCCAGCATTTT. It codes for CATSRSNQPQHF.

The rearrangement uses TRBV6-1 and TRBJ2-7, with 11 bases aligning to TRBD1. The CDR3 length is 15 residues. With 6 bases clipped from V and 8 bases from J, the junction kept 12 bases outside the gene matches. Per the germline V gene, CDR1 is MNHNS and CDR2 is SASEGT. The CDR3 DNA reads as TGTGCCAGCAGGGCGGAGGACAGGGGGCTAGGGAAGCAGTACTTC. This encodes CASRAEDRGLGKQYF.

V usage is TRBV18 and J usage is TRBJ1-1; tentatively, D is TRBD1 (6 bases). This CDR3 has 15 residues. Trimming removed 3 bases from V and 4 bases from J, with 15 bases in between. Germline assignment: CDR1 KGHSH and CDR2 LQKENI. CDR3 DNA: TGTGCCAGCTCACCTCAACAGGGCGGAGGCACTGAAGCTTTCTTT. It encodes CASSPQQGGGTEAFF.

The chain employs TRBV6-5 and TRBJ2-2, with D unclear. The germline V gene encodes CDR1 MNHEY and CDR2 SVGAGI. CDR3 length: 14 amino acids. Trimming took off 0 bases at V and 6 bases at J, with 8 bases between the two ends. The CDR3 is CASSYSVRSGELFF. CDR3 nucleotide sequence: TGTGCCAGCAGTTACTCGGTCCGGTCCGGGGAGCTGTTTTTT.

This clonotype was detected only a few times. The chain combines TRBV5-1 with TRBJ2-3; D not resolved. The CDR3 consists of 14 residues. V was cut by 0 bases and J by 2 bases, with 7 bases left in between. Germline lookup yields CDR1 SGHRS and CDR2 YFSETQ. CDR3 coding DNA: TGCGCCAGCAGCTTGGATCCCTTCACAGATACGCAGTATTTT. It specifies CASSLDPFTDTQYF.

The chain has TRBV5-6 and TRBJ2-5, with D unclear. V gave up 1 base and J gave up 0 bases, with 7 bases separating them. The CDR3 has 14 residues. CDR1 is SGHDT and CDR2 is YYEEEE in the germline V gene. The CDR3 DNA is TGTGCCAGCAGCTTGATGAATAACCAAGAGACCCAGTACTTC. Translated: CASSLMNNQETQYF.

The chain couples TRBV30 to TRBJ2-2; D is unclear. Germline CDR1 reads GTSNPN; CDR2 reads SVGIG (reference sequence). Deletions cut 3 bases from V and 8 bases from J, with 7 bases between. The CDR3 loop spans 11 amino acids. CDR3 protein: CAWSASGELFF. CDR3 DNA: TGTGCCTGGAGCGCGTCGGGGGAGCTGTTTTTT.

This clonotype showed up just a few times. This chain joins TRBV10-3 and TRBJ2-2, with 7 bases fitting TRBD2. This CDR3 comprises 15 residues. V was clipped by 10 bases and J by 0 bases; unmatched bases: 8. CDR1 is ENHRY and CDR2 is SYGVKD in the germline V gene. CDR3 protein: CATSGTTANTGELFF. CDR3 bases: TGTGCCACCTCCGGGACTACAGCGAACACCGGGGAGCTGTTTTTT.

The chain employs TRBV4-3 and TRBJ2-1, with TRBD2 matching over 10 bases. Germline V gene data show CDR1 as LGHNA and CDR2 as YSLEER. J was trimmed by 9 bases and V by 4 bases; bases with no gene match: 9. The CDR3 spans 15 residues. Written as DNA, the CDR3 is TGCGCCAGCAGCCCGGGACTAGCGATAGGTTTTGAGCAGTTCTTC. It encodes CASSPGLAIGFEQFF.

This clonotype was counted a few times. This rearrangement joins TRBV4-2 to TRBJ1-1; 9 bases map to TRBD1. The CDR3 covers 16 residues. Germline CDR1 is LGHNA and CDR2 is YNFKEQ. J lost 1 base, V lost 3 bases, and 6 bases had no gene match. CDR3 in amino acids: CASSHGVTGGNTEAFF. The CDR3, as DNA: TGTGCCAGCAGCCACGGTGTGACAGGGGGGAACACTGAAGCTTTCTTT.

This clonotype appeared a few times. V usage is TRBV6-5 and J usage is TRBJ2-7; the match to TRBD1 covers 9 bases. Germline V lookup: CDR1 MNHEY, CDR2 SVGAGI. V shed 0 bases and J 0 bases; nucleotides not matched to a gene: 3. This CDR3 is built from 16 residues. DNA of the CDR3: TGTGCCAGCAGTTACTCGGGACAGGGTCCCTCCTACGAGCAGTACTTC. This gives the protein CASSYSGQGPSYEQYF.

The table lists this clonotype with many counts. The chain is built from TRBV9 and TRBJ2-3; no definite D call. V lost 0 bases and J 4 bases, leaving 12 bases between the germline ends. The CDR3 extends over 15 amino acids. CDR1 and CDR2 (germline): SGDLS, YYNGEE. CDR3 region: CASSVVWGSADTQYF. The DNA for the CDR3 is TGTGCCAGCAGCGTAGTTTGGGGAAGCGCAGATACGCAGTATTTT.

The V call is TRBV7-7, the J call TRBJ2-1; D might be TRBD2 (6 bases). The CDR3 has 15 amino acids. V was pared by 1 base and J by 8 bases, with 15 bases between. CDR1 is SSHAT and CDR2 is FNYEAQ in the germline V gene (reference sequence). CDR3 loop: CASSLVGSTADEQFF. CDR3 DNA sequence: TGTGCCAGCAGCTTAGTCGGGAGTACTGCGGATGAGCAGTTCTTC.

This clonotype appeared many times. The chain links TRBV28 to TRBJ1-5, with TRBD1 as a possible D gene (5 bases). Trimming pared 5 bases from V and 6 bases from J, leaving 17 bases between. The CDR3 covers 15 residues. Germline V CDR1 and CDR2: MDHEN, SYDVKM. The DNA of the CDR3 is TGTGCCAGCAGTCCCCTTCGGGACGCCCCTCAGCCCCAGCATTTT. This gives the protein CASSPLRDAPQPQHF.